This TCR beta chain was captured by sequencing in a study of blood T cell repertoires in COVID-19. The wider study: Samples came from the United States, Italy and Spain, spanning acute and convalescent COVID-19. The cDNA or gDNA used as material had been derived from T cells, B-cell-depleted T cells, or PBMCs.

The CDR3 consists of 13 residues. V was pared by 5 bases and J by 5 bases, with 10 bases between. Across 24 US areas, participants ranged in age from roughly 18 to 95 years. Exposed enrollees had met someone with a PCR-confirmed or clinician-diagnosed COVID-19 case at some point within the 2 weeks before study entry. Only in-frame clones appear in the TCRdb table, and some are missing; sequencing was by immunoSEQ multiplex PCR. The sample yields approximately 400,000 clones, more than 85% seen once. The sample comprised PBMCs or T cells enriched from blood (not recorded which). This TCR was recovered from a woman aged 40-49 years who had been exposed to COVID-19. This chain links TRBV12-3 or TRBV12-4 with TRBJ1-5; D unclear. The DNA for the CDR3 is TGTGCCAGCAGTCCGGGTCCTTATCAGCCCCAGCATTTT. Residues: CASSPGPYQPQHF.